The 27 T cell receptor beta chains below were found in one sample sequenced in a study of CD8 T cells in Susac syndrome. A quantity of 0.5 to 1 ug RNA underwent reverse transcription using random hexamers. TCRdb itself ran the immunoSEQ multiplex PCR reads through MiXCR, one entry per CDR3 protein. This sample has roughly 180,000 distinct CDR3 sequences, with roughly 92% found just once. Material: CD4+ T cells from PBMCs. The receptor set was obtained from a human donor with multiple sclerosis.

This sequence joins TRBV9 and TRBJ1-6; D uncertain. This CDR3 has 15 amino acids. Trimming shortened V by 0 bases and J by 6 bases, and 10 bases separated the two germline ends. Per germline, CDR1 SGDLS and CDR2 YYNGEE. CDR3 protein: CASSVGGLGNSPLHF. Written as DNA, the CDR3 is TGTGCCAGCAGCGTAGGGGGTTTAGGTAATTCACCCCTCCACTTT.

The chain carries TRBV6-2 or TRBV6-3 and TRBJ2-5; 9 bases map to TRBD1. The length of the CDR3 is 14 residues. Germline CDR1 and CDR2: MNHEY and SVGEGT. J was trimmed by 4 bases and V by 6 bases; bases with no gene match: 6. The DNA for the CDR3 is TGTGCCAGCAGCTCTACAGGGGGCCCAGAGACCCAGTACTTC. The encoded protein is CASSSTGGPETQYF.

This rearrangement joins TRBV19 to TRBJ1-1; D is undetermined. Trimming took 3 bases from V and 9 from J, leaving 14 bases between them. Per the germline V gene, CDR1 is LNHDA and CDR2 is SQIVND (reference sequence). The CDR3 spans 13 residues. CDR3 protein: CASSMEGFNKAFF. In DNA, the CDR3 is TGTGCCAGTAGTATGGAGGGTTTTAACAAAGCTTTCTTT.

The chain employs TRBV30 and TRBJ2-7; 11 nucleotides match TRBD2. The CDR3 spans 13 residues. J was trimmed by 6 bases and V by 2 bases; bases with no gene match: 3. Germline CDR1 reads GTSNPN; CDR2 reads SVGIG (reference sequence). CDR3 sequence: CAWSRLAGGEQYF. The CDR3 DNA is TGTGCCTGGAGTCGGCTAGCGGGGGGCGAGCAGTACTTC.

This chain uses TRBV5-1 with TRBJ1-2, with D perhaps matching TRBD1 (6 bases). The CDR3 contains 13 residues. Germline V gene data show CDR1 as SGHRS and CDR2 as YFSETQ. Trimming removed 4 bases at V and 3 bases at J, with 10 bases between. This chain's CDR3 is CASSQGQYYGYTF. The CDR3 bases are TGCGCCAGCAGCCAAGGACAGTACTATGGCTACACCTTC.

This clonotype was seen a single time. This rearrangement joins TRBV19 to TRBJ1-2; D gene uncertain. This CDR3 has 14 residues. V was cut by 6 bases and J by 4 bases, with 15 bases left in between. Germline V CDR1 and CDR2: LNHDA, SQIVND (reference sequence). The CDR3 nucleotides read TGTGCCAGTAGCCCGGGGTTGGTCGGCTATGGCTACACCTTC. Translating it yields CASSPGLVGYGYTF.

The chain employs TRBV4-1 and TRBJ2-5; tentative D call: TRBD2 (5 bases). The V and J ends lost 2 bases and 5 bases respectively, with 9 bases between them. This CDR3 contains 13 residues. Per germline, CDR1 MGHRA and CDR2 YSYEKL. As DNA, the CDR3 is TGCGCCAGCAGCCAATCTGGGAGCGAGACCCAGTACTTC. Its protein is CASSQSGSETQYF.

The chain is built from TRBV28 and TRBJ1-1, with D uncertain. The CDR3 is 11 amino acids. V gave up 6 bases and J gave up 6 bases, with 8 bases separating them. Germline V CDR1 and CDR2: MDHEN, SYDVKM. The CDR3: CASRTDAEAFF. The CDR3 coding sequence is TGTGCCAGCAGGACGGATGCTGAAGCTTTCTTT.

The V and J genes are TRBV6-2 or TRBV6-3 and TRBJ2-1, with 10 bases matching TRBD2. With 5 bases clipped from V and 6 bases from J, the junction kept 7 bases outside the gene matches. The length of the CDR3 is 15 residues. From germline, CDR1 is MNHEY and CDR2 SVGEGT. CDR3 region: CASSVQRGGFNEQFF. In DNA, the CDR3 is TGTGCCAGCAGTGTCCAGCGGGGGGGCTTCAATGAGCAGTTCTTC.

The chain joins TRBV19 to TRBJ1-1, with TRBD1 matching 7 bases. The CDR3 consists of 14 residues. Germline V lookup: CDR1 LNHDA, CDR2 SQIVND (reference sequence). The V and J ends lost 0 bases and 5 bases, in that order; junction bases with no gene match: 3. In DNA, the CDR3 is TGTGCCAGTAGTATAGAAGGGACAGTTACTGAAGCTTTCTTT. Protein sequence: CASSIEGTVTEAFF. Based on the CDR3 plus reference TRBV19 and TRBJ1-1, the full variable domain is DGGITQSPKYLFRKEGQNVTLSCEQNLNHDAMYWYRQDPGQGLRLIYYSQIVNDFQKGDIAEGYSVSREKKESFPLTVTSAQKNPTAFYLCASSIEGTVTEAFFGQGTRLTVV.

This clonotype is a singleton in its sample. This rearrangement joins TRBV12-3 or TRBV12-4 to TRBJ1-5, with D unresolved. The CDR3 consists of 15 residues. The V and J ends lost 0 bases and 1 base respectively, with 7 bases between them. CDR3 sequence reads: CASSLAYGSNQPQHF. In DNA form, the CDR3 reads TGTGCCAGCAGTTTAGCCTACGGGAGCAATCAGCCCCAGCATTTT.

This CDR3 reads CSAGLTGNQPQHF. Here the CDR3 DNA reads TGCAGTGCCGGCCTGACGGGCAATCAGCCCCAGCATTTT. The chain links TRBV20-1 to TRBJ1-5, with D unclear. Looked up from germline, CDR1 is DFQATT and CDR2 is SNEGSKA (reference sequence). The CDR3 spans 13 residues. Deletions cut 6 bases from V and 2 bases from J, with 11 bases between.

A single count supports this clonotype. The V and J genes are TRBV20-1 and TRBJ1-3; D gene unclear. V was trimmed by 5 bases and J by 4 bases, leaving 12 bases between them. Looked up from germline, CDR1 is DFQATT and CDR2 is SNEGSKA (reference sequence). This CDR3 comprises 13 residues. The CDR3 DNA is TGCAGTGCTCGGGCCCCGGGAGGAAACACCATATATTTT. Protein: CSARAPGGNTIYF.

This chain connects TRBV4-1 to TRBJ1-2, with D maybe TRBD1 (6 bases). The CDR3 contains 14 residues. Germline assignment: CDR1 MGHRA and CDR2 YSYEKL. V lost 3 bases, J lost 7 bases, and 15 bases lay in between. The CDR3 nucleotides read TGCGCCAGCAGCCACCAAGAGACAGGTTTTGGCTACACCTTC. This gives the protein CASSHQETGFGYTF.

CDR3 loop: CASSITGTETQYF. The CDR3 bases are TGTGCCAGCAGCATCACAGGGACGGAGACCCAGTACTTC. The rearrangement links TRBV7-9 to TRBJ2-5, with D perhaps TRBD1 (6 bases). The length of the CDR3 is 13 residues. Germline assignment: CDR1 SEHNR and CDR2 FQNEAQ (reference sequence). V lost 5 bases, J lost 5 bases, and 12 bases lay in between.

The chain has TRBV19 and TRBJ2-3; TRBD2 is a possible D gene (7 bases). Trimming pared 7 bases from V and 6 bases from J, leaving 14 bases between. The CDR3 loop spans 13 amino acids. In germline, CDR1 is LNHDA, CDR2 SQIVND (reference sequence). The CDR3 sequence: CASNLRGGDTQYF. The DNA for the CDR3 is TGTGCCAGTAATCTTAGGGGGGGTGATACGCAGTATTTT.

The rearrangement uses TRBV6-1 and TRBJ2-2, with 8 bases aligning to TRBD2. J gave up 4 bases and V 8 bases, and 15 bases lay outside the gene matches. The germline V gene has CDR1 MNHNS and CDR2 SASEGT. The CDR3 is 17 residues long. CDR3 region: CASRLLAGGVTTGELFF. The DNA of the CDR3 is TGTGCCAGCCGTCTCCTGGCGGGGGGCGTAACCACCGGGGAGCTGTTTTTT.

The chain recombines TRBV28 with TRBJ2-1; a weak D match, TRBD2 (6 bases). CDR1 MDHEN and CDR2 SYDVKM come from the germline V gene. V lost 7 bases to trimming and J lost 6 bases, with 19 bases between them. The CDR3 covers 15 residues. The CDR3 DNA reads TGTGCCAGCACCCCCTGGGACTTAGTTCGCAATGAGCAGTTCTTC. Its protein product is CASTPWDLVRNEQFF.

The genes are TRBV2 and TRBJ1-1; TRBD1 matches at 10 bases. V gave up 4 bases and J gave up 11 bases; unmatched junction bases: 10. The CDR3 is made up of 14 amino acids. In germline, CDR1 is SNHLY, CDR2 FYNNEI. The CDR3 DNA sequence: TGTGCCAGCAGTGTAGATAGGACAGGGGGGGTCGCTTTCTTT. Its translation: CASSVDRTGGVAFF. Drawing the rest from reference TRBV2 and TRBJ1-1, the complete variable domain is EPEVTQTPSHQVTQMGQEVILRCVPISNHLYFYWYRQILGQKVEFLVSFYNNEISEKSEIFDDQFSVERPDGSNFTLKIRSTKLEDSAMYFCASSVDRTGGVAFFGQGTRLTVV.

V usage is TRBV29-1 and J usage is TRBJ1-1, with D possibly TRBD1 on 6 matching bases. This CDR3 spans 15 amino acids. Per the germline V gene, CDR1 is SQVTM and CDR2 is ANQGSEA. Trimming left V 3 bases short and J 3 bases short, with 17 bases between. CDR3 sequence reads: CSVDPGGASYTEAFF. DNA of the CDR3: TGCAGCGTTGACCCGGGGGGGGCTTCTTACACTGAAGCTTTCTTT.

The gene calls are TRBV11-2 and TRBJ2-1; D is unclear. The CDR3 extends over 13 amino acids. Deletions cut 3 bases from V and 5 bases from J, with 8 bases between. CDR1 SGHAT and CDR2 FQNNGV come from the germline V gene. The CDR3 nucleotides are TGTGCCAGCAGCTTGGCTTTAGACAATGAGCAGTTCTTC. As protein: CASSLALDNEQFF. Filled out from reference TRBV11-2 and TRBJ2-1, the complete variable domain reads EAGVAQSPRYKIIEKRQSVAFWCNPISGHATLYWYQQILGQGPKLLIQFQNNGVVDDSQLPKDRFSAERLKGVDSTLKIQPAKLEDSAVYLCASSLALDNEQFFGPGTRLTVL.

The chain joins TRBV6-9 to TRBJ2-5; 8 bases fit TRBD2. The germline CDR1 and CDR2 sequences are MNHGY and SVAAGI. Trimming cost V 4 bases and J 4 bases; bases outside gene matches: 8. The CDR3 spans 15 residues. The CDR3 loop is CASSFSGLGGETQYF. The CDR3 region has the DNA TGTGCCAGCAGTTTTTCGGGACTAGGGGGAGAGACCCAGTACTTC.

The count of this clonotype is one. This chain links TRBV7-8 with TRBJ2-7, with no clear D. V lost 3 bases, J lost 2 bases, and 8 bases lay in between. The CDR3 length is 13 residues. Per the germline V gene, CDR1 is SGHVS and CDR2 is FQNEAQ. The CDR3 here is CASSFRVPYEQYF. CDR3 bases: TGTGCCAGCAGCTTTCGTGTGCCCTACGAGCAGTACTTC.

The chain employs TRBV18 and TRBJ1-5, with 11 bases lining up with TRBD1. Losses at the gene ends were 3 bases for V and 4 bases for J; bases not matched to a gene: 5. The CDR3 is 16 amino acids. Germline CDR1 and CDR2: KGHSH and LQKENI. CDR3 in amino acids: CASSPGQGALNQPQHF. As DNA, the CDR3 is TGTGCCAGCTCACCCGGACAGGGGGCCCTAAATCAGCCCCAGCATTTT.

The chain links TRBV10-3 to TRBJ2-6; no firm D call. The germline V gene has CDR1 ENHRY and CDR2 SYGVKD. Trimming cost V 9 bases and J 0 bases, with 12 bases left between them. This CDR3 comprises 15 residues. The CDR3, as DNA: TGTGCCATTCAGACCCGCACCTCTGGGGCCAACGTCCTGACTTTC. Amino acids: CAIQTRTSGANVLTF.

J is TRBJ1-5 and V is TRBV15, with D unresolved. Trimming removed 2 bases at V and 8 bases at J, with 16 bases between. The germline V gene has CDR1 LNHNV and CDR2 YYDKDF (reference sequence). The CDR3 is 15 residues long. The CDR3 reads CATSRIVGRSEPQHF. The DNA of the CDR3 is TGTGCCACCAGCAGAATTGTAGGCAGGTCGGAGCCCCAGCATTTT.

V gene TRBV3-1 combines with J gene TRBJ2-7; D not certain. CDR1 LGHDT and CDR2 YNNKEL come from the germline V gene (reference sequence). V was cut by 1 base and J by 3 bases, with 7 bases left in between. The CDR3 covers 13 residues. For the CDR3, the DNA is TGTGCCAGCAGCCAAGGCTTAATCTACGAGCAGTACTTC. Translated, it gives CASSQGLIYEQYF.